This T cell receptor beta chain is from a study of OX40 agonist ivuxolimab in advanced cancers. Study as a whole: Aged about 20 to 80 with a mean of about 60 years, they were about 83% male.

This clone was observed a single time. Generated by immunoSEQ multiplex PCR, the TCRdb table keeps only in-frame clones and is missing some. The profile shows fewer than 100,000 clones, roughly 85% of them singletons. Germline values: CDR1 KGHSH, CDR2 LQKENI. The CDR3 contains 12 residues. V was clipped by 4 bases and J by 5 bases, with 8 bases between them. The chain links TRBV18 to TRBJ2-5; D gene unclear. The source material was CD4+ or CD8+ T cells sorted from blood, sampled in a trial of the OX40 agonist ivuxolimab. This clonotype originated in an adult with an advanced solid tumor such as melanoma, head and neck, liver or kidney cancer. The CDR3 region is CASSRGSETQYF. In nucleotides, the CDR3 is TGTGCCAGCTCACGAGGTAGCGAGACCCAGTACTTC.